Detailed here is one T cell receptor beta chain. Germline-derived CDR1 and CDR2 are ENHRY and SYGVKD. The CDR3 is 14 amino acids. The V end was cut by 3 bases, the J end by 0 bases, with 8 bases between. Some clones are missing from TCRdb's copy, which holds only in-frame ones; the method was immunoSEQ multiplex PCR. The sample shows approximately 50,000 clones, over 60% of them seen only once. The record originates from a study of T cell responses to AZD1222 COVID-19 vaccine. This clonotype originated in an adult in good health. The chain recombines TRBV10-3 with TRBJ1-1; weak D call: TRBD1 (5 bases). The specimen was peripheral blood, collected on day 0 of AZD1222 vaccination. CDR3: CAISDRAMNTEAFF. CDR3 in DNA: TGTGCCATCAGTGACAGGGCCATGAACACTGAAGCTTTCTTT.